The 24 T cell receptor beta chains below come from one sample, sequenced in a study of blood T cell repertoires in COVID-19. Sequenced by immunoSEQ multiplex PCR; TCRdb stores in-frame clones only, minus some. The profile covers 110,000 to 150,000 clones, with about 90% appearing a single time and about 1.8% taken by the ten largest. The sample consisted of peripheral blood. Receptor source: a woman aged 45-65 years with acute or convalescent COVID-19.

The chain uses TRBV5-6 and TRBJ2-7; TRBD2 matches 11 bases. Per germline, CDR1 SGHDT and CDR2 YYEEEE. Losses at the gene ends were 3 bases for V and 3 bases for J; bases not matched to a gene: 8. The CDR3 length is 16 residues. The CDR3 is CASSWVSGTSGYEQYF. The CDR3 bases are TGTGCCAGCAGCTGGGTGTCAGGGACTAGCGGCTACGAGCAGTACTTC.

This sequence joins TRBV3-1 (or the pseudogene TRBV3-2) and TRBJ2-1; 16 nucleotides align to TRBD2. The CDR3 extends over 18 amino acids. Per germline, CDR1 LGHDT and CDR2 YNNKEL (reference sequence). The J segment lost 7 bases and the V segment lost 4 bases, leaving 10 bases of the junction unmatched. CDR3 in amino acids: CASSRRLGLAGGPNEQFF. The DNA for the CDR3 is TGTGCCAGCAGCCGAAGATTGGGACTAGCGGGGGGGCCGAATGAGCAGTTCTTC.

CDR3 DNA: TGTGCCAGCTCAGCGACAGAGGTGAACACTGAAGCTTTCTTT. Translating it yields CASSATEVNTEAFF. This chain joins TRBV18 and TRBJ1-1; weak D call: TRBD1 (5 bases). CDR1 KGHSH and CDR2 LQKENI come from the germline V gene. The length of the CDR3 is 14 residues. The V end was cut by 5 bases, the J end by 0 bases, with 10 bases between.

The J gene is TRBJ2-7, the V gene TRBV5-6; possible D gene TRBD1, 6 bases. There are 12 residues in the CDR3. The ends were cut back, 4 bases at V and 7 bases at J, with 12 bases in the middle. Germline V gene data show CDR1 as SGHDT and CDR2 as YYEEEE. In nucleotides, the CDR3 is TGTGCCAGCAGCCTCACAGGGTTAGAGCAGTACTTC. This translates into CASSLTGLEQYF.

This chain connects TRBV5-1 to TRBJ2-1; no firm D call. CDR3 length equals 14 residues. The ends were cut back, 5 bases at V and 5 bases at J, with 14 bases in the middle. From germline, CDR1 is SGHRS and CDR2 YFSETQ. As DNA, the CDR3 is TGCGCCAGCAGTTCCGGGTCTCCTAACAATGAGCAGTTCTTC. It translates to CASSSGSPNNEQFF.

The chain recombines TRBV10-3 with TRBJ2-1; 9 bases are a match to TRBD2. Germline V CDR1 and CDR2: ENHRY, SYGVKD. With 0 bases clipped from V and 5 bases from J, the junction kept 8 bases outside the gene matches. This CDR3 contains 17 residues. In nucleotides, the CDR3 is TGTGCCATCAGTGAGTCAATCGCCATAGCGGGAGACAATGAGCAGTTCTTC. This sequence encodes CAISESIAIAGDNEQFF.

The V gene is TRBV19, the J gene TRBJ1-1; no clear D. Germline loops: CDR1 LNHDA, CDR2 SQIVND (reference sequence). V lost 5 bases to trimming and J lost 10 bases, with 14 bases between them. This CDR3 has 12 amino acids. The DNA for the CDR3 is TGTGCCAGTAGTTCGAGGAGTGTTGGAGCTTTCTTT. Residues: CASSSRSVGAFF.

This clone showed up just a few times. This chain joins TRBV30 and TRBJ1-2; possible D gene TRBD1, 5 bases. The CDR3 length is 12 residues. Trimming took off 3 bases at V and 5 bases at J, with 10 bases between the two ends. CDR1 GTSNPN and CDR2 SVGIG come from the germline V gene (reference sequence). In DNA form, the CDR3 reads TGTGCCTGGAGACGCCCAGGGTATGGCTACACCTTC. Amino acid sequence: CAWRRPGYGYTF.

V usage is TRBV28 and J usage is TRBJ2-7; no clear D gene. Between the trimmed V and J ends, which lost 7 bases and 1 base, there was a span of 5 bases. This CDR3 contains 11 residues. Germline V gene sequence: CDR1 MDHEN, CDR2 SYDVKM. Here the CDR3 DNA reads TGTGCCAGCAAGACTTCCTACGAGCAGTACTTC. Encoded protein: CASKTSYEQYF.

The genes are TRBV19 and TRBJ1-1; a possible D gene is TRBD1 (6 bases). Germline V gene sequence: CDR1 LNHDA, CDR2 SQIVND (reference sequence). Trimming took off 4 bases at V and 4 bases at J, with 13 bases between the two ends. There are 14 residues in the CDR3. This CDR3 is CASSTHRAGTEAFF. The CDR3 nucleotides read TGTGCCAGTAGTACCCACAGGGCGGGCACTGAAGCTTTCTTT.

The chain employs TRBV7-2 and TRBJ2-1; 10 positions match TRBD2. The trim removed 7 bases at V and 4 bases at J, leaving 7 bases unmatched. The CDR3 is 15 amino acids. Germline-derived CDR1 and CDR2 are SGHTA and FQGNSA. The CDR3 here is CASTQTSGPYNEQFF. Written as DNA, the CDR3 is TGTGCCAGCACCCAGACTAGCGGGCCGTACAATGAGCAGTTCTTC.

The rearrangement links TRBV9 to TRBJ2-3, with TRBD2 as a possible D gene (7 bases). The CDR3 is made up of 15 amino acids. Germline V gene lookup returns CDR1 SGDLS and CDR2 YYNGEE. V was trimmed by 3 bases and J by 2 bases, leaving 13 bases between them. CDR3 in DNA: TGTGCCAGCAGCGCATGGGGGGGGCTCACAGATACGCAGTATTTT. Amino acid sequence: CASSAWGGLTDTQYF.

J is TRBJ2-7 and V is TRBV6-5, with 7 bases fitting TRBD1. Germline CDR1 MNHEY, CDR2 SVGAGI. The CDR3 runs to 14 residues. As DNA, the CDR3 is TGTGCAGTAACCGGGACAGCAATCTCCTACGAGCAGTACTTC. Protein sequence: CAVTGTAISYEQYF.

The chain combines TRBV6-5 with TRBJ1-2, with D perhaps matching TRBD1 (6 bases). With 6 bases removed from V and 2 bases from J, the gap between germline ends came to 10 bases. The CDR3 runs 13 residues. In germline, CDR1 is MNHEY, CDR2 SVGAGI. The DNA for the CDR3 is TGTGCCAGCAGCCCAGGACAGAACTATGGCTACACCTTC. Its translation is CASSPGQNYGYTF.

The rearrangement links TRBV7-9 to TRBJ1-4, with a tentative D call TRBD1 (6 bases). The CDR3 consists of 15 residues. The V and J ends lost 1 base and 6 bases respectively, with 12 bases between them. Germline assignment: CDR1 SEHNR and CDR2 FQNEAQ (reference sequence). The CDR3 reads CASSLDRDADEKLFF. The CDR3 region has the DNA TGTGCCAGCAGCTTAGACAGGGACGCTGATGAAAAACTGTTTTTT.

This sequence joins TRBV24-1 and TRBJ2-3; the match to TRBD1 covers 9 bases. The germline CDR1 and CDR2 sequences are KGHDR and SFDVKD. CDR3 size: 14 residues. With V trimmed by 6 bases and J by 4 bases, 4 bases remained unmatched. The CDR3: CATSTGGAADTQYF. The CDR3, as DNA: TGTGCCACCAGTACAGGGGGCGCGGCAGATACGCAGTATTTT.

The chain has TRBV7-9 and TRBJ2-3; 12 bases align to TRBD2. V dropped 1 base and J dropped 2; count of bases not matched to a gene: 7. This CDR3 has 18 residues. Germline-derived CDR1 and CDR2 are SEHNR and FQNEAQ (reference sequence). The CDR3, as DNA: TGTGCCAGCAGCTTAGTGTTTCGGACTAGCGGGGACACAGATACGCAGTATTTT. Protein product: CASSLVFRTSGDTDTQYF.

The gene calls are TRBV6-5 and TRBJ1-4; tentatively, D is TRBD1 (5 bases). V was pared by 9 bases and J by 3 bases, with 8 bases between. This CDR3 is 12 amino acids long. Germline CDR1 MNHEY, CDR2 SVGAGI. Written as DNA, the CDR3 is TGTGCCAGAGGGGCTCCTAATGAAAAACTGTTTTTT. It codes for CARGAPNEKLFF.

The J gene is TRBJ2-4, the V gene TRBV9; weak D call: TRBD2 (6 bases). Germline V gene sequence: CDR1 SGDLS, CDR2 YYNGEE. This CDR3 contains 15 residues. Trimming pared 0 bases from V and 6 bases from J, leaving 13 bases between. In DNA form, the CDR3 reads TGTGCCAGCAGCGTAGGTGGAGGGGCGGCAAACATTCAGTACTTC. Translation gives CASSVGGGAANIQYF.

V usage is TRBV15 and J usage is TRBJ1-4; 7 bases map to TRBD1. CDR1 is LNHNV and CDR2 is YYDKDF in the germline V gene (reference sequence). The V segment lost 1 base and the J segment 8 bases; nucleotides outside the gene matches: 4. The CDR3 has 14 residues. The DNA for the CDR3 is TGTGCCACCAGCAGAGGACAGGGAGGAGAAAAACTGTTTTTT. Its translation: CATSRGQGGEKLFF.

This chain uses TRBV5-1 with TRBJ1-2; 10 nucleotides align to TRBD1. Per the germline V gene, CDR1 is SGHRS and CDR2 is YFSETQ. The CDR3 contains 14 residues. V gave up 5 bases and J gave up 6 bases; unmatched junction bases: 7. In DNA, the CDR3 is TGCGCCAGCAGTCCCGGACAGGGGGGAGATGGCTACACCTTC. This gives the protein CASSPGQGGDGYTF.

This clone was seen only once. CDR3 nucleotides: TGTGCCAGTAGTCGCTCCTTTCTAGCGGGGCGTGAGACCCAGTACTTC. Its translation: CASSRSFLAGRETQYF. This chain uses TRBV19 with TRBJ2-5; 9 bases map to TRBD2. Trimming took 5 bases from V and 5 from J; bases not matched to a gene: 12. The germline gives CDR1 LNHDA, CDR2 SQIVND (reference sequence). The CDR3 is 16 amino acids.

The J gene is TRBJ2-1, the V gene TRBV7-3; maybe TRBD2 (5 bases). Trimming removed 3 bases from V and 5 bases from J, with 11 bases in between. Looked up from germline, CDR1 is SGHTA and CDR2 is FQGTGA. CDR3 length: 14 amino acids. Here the CDR3 reads CASSLASSNNEQFF. CDR3 bases: TGTGCCAGCAGCTTGGCTAGCAGCAACAATGAGCAGTTCTTC.

The V and J genes are TRBV7-2 and TRBJ1-2; TRBD1 agrees at 7 bases. V dropped 6 bases and J dropped 8; count of bases not matched to a gene: 9. Looked up from germline, CDR1 is SGHTA and CDR2 is FQGNSA. The CDR3 consists of 13 residues. CDR3 amino acids: CASSRTGAGGYTF. In DNA form, the CDR3 reads TGTGCCAGCAGTCGTACAGGGGCGGGAGGCTACACCTTC.